This entry concerns a single T cell receptor beta chain. The antigen it recognizes is unknown. Per-nucleotide qualities are absent, and no much larger clonotype sits a single base away. The library was made by the immunoSEQ multiplex PCR assay. Imported from immuneACCESS, the table was reduced by TCRdb to in-frame sequences with V and J called. These copies leave out some clones; in studies compared against another copy, an unresolved V gene accounts for under half, and the cause of the remainder is not known. Counted in this sample were 30,000 to 45,000 clones; around 92% of them appeared once. The ten largest clones add up to over 1% of the sample. The data are from a study of T cell changes during pregnancy in multiple sclerosis (dated by TCRdb to between 2019 and 2020). Regarding the study in general: The study looked at changes in the T cell repertoire across pregnancy in women with multiple sclerosis.

The CDR3 has 13 amino acids, counting the end cysteine and phenylalanine. Left in the record is the CDR3 DNA by itself, 39 bases read in frame from the first base. The germline ends are 19 bases apart after V is trimmed by 6 bases and J by 15 bases. CDR1 and CDR2, looked up from the germline V gene, are SGHRS and YFSETQ. The rearrangement combines TRBV5-1 with TRBJ1-6; the D segment could be TRBD1, given 6 matching bases. The sequenced sample was PBMCs (not recorded whether the cells were cultured). This TCR was recovered from a female donor with multiple sclerosis, enrolled in a pregnancy study. CDR3 reads: CASTQGQGSLLHF. At the DNA level, the sequence is TGCGCCAGCACCCAGGGGCAGGGGTCCCTCCTCCACTTT.